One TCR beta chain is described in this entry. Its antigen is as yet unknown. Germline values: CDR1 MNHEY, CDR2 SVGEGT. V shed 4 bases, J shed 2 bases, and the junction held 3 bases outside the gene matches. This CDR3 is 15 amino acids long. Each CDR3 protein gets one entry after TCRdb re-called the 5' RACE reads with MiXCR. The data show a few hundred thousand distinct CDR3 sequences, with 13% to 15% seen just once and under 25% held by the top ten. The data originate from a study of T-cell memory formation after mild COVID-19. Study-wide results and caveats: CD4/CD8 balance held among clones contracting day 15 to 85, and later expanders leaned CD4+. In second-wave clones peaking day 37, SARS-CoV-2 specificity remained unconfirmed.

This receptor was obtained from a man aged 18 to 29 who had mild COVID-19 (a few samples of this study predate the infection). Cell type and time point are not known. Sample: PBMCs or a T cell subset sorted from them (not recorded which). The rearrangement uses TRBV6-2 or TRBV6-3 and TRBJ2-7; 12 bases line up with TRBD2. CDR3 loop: CASSWGLAGPYEQYF. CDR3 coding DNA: TGTGCCAGCAGTTGGGGACTAGCGGGCCCCTACGAGCAGTACTTC.